This TCR beta chain was sequenced during a study of blood T cell repertoires in COVID-19. Across the whole study: Both acute and convalescent COVID-19 samples were obtained from the United States, Italy and Spain.

The CDR3 consists of 17 residues. In germline, CDR1 is MNHEY, CDR2 SVGEGT. V lost 5 bases to trimming and J lost 2 bases; unmatched junction nucleotides: 10. Repertoires were generated with immunoSEQ multiplex PCR, while TCRdb's copy carries only in-frame clones and drops some. The sample yields 71,000 or so clones, over 75% seen once. This TCR came from a man aged 50 to 59 with acute or convalescent COVID-19. The sample consisted of peripheral blood. V and J are TRBV6-2 or TRBV6-3 and TRBJ2-1; 9 bases line up with TRBD1. This CDR3 reads CASSVFGQGLPYNEQFF. DNA for the CDR3: TGTGCCAGCAGTGTCTTCGGACAGGGGTTACCCTACAATGAGCAGTTCTTC.